The 12 T cell receptor beta chains given below trace back to one sample, sequenced in a study of T cell responses to AZD1222 COVID-19 vaccine. Repertoires were generated with immunoSEQ multiplex PCR, while TCRdb's copy carries only in-frame clones and drops some. The sample yields 130,000 to 150,000 clones, more than 80% seen once. The sequencing here drew on peripheral blood, taken on day 0 of AZD1222 vaccination. The receptors come from an adult in good health.

The chain links TRBV7-8 to TRBJ2-1; TRBD2 matches 11 bases. Germline trimming cut 3 bases from V and 7 bases from J; bases unmatched to any gene: 14. Germline CDR1 and CDR2: SGHVS and FQNEAQ. CDR3 length equals 18 residues. CDR3 region: CASSFPGGGSGRDNEQFF. The CDR3 coding sequence is TGTGCCAGCAGCTTTCCCGGCGGGGGTAGCGGGAGGGATAATGAGCAGTTCTTC.

The chain is built from TRBV15 and TRBJ2-1; no clear D gene. Germline V CDR1 and CDR2: LNHNV, YYDKDF (reference sequence). V was cut by 1 base and J by 0 bases, with 7 bases left in between. The CDR3 is 15 amino acids. This chain's CDR3 is CATSRGESSYNEQFF. The CDR3 DNA is TGTGCCACCAGCAGAGGGGAAAGCTCCTACAATGAGCAGTTCTTC.

The chain couples TRBV7-2 to TRBJ1-2; 10 bases match TRBD1. J lost 3 bases, V lost 5 bases, and 3 bases had no gene match. Germline V gene data show CDR1 as SGHTA and CDR2 as FQGNSA. The CDR3 totals 14 residues. CDR3 sequence (DNA): TGTGCCAGCAGCCAGGACAGGGGGGACTATGGCTACACCTTC. Residues: CASSQDRGDYGYTF.

The V and J genes are TRBV30 and TRBJ2-7; 9 positions agree with TRBD2. Germline assignment: CDR1 GTSNPN and CDR2 SVGIG (reference sequence). Trimming removed 3 bases from V and 0 bases from J; junction bases left unmatched: 9. The CDR3 is made up of 16 amino acids. The CDR3 loop reads CAWSPRLAGASYEQYF. Written as DNA, the CDR3 is TGTGCCTGGAGCCCCCGGTTAGCGGGAGCCTCCTACGAGCAGTACTTC.

This chain uses TRBV30 with TRBJ2-1; the match to TRBD1 covers 9 bases. This CDR3 comprises 12 residues. CDR1 is GTSNPN and CDR2 is SVGIG in the germline V gene (reference sequence). V was clipped by 5 bases and J by 7 bases; unmatched bases: 3. The CDR3 sequence: CAWHRGRNEQFF. Written as DNA, the CDR3 is TGTGCCTGGCACAGGGGGCGGAATGAGCAGTTCTTC.

The V and J genes are TRBV9 and TRBJ2-2; D is undetermined. Per the germline V gene, CDR1 is SGDLS and CDR2 is YYNGEE. CDR3 length: 14 amino acids. Trimming took 0 bases from V and 6 from J, leaving 9 bases between them. The CDR3 DNA reads TGTGCCAGCAGCGTAGTCCCTGGCGCCGGGGAGCTGTTTTTT. Translated: CASSVVPGAGELFF.

A note on this clone: The same CDR3 also results from other DNA sequences found in this sample. The chain has TRBV18 and TRBJ1-5; no clear D. Deletions cut 0 bases from V and 2 bases from J, with 8 bases between. This CDR3 has 15 amino acids. Germline V lookup: CDR1 KGHSH, CDR2 LQKENI. The CDR3 sequence: CASSPPGGRNQPQHF. The CDR3 coding sequence is TGTGCCAGCTCACCACCTGGAGGGCGCAATCAGCCCCAGCATTTT.

The CDR3 coding sequence is TGTGCCAGCAGCGGACTAGCGGGAGCGTGGAATGAGCAGTTCTTC. This gives the protein CASSGLAGAWNEQFF. J is TRBJ2-1 and V is TRBV28; 13 bases align to TRBD2. V was clipped by 6 bases and J by 7 bases; unmatched bases: 6. CDR3 length equals 15 residues. Germline CDR1 and CDR2: MDHEN and SYDVKM.

The J gene is TRBJ2-3, the V gene TRBV29-1; 11 nucleotides match TRBD2. CDR1 is SQVTM, CDR2 ANQGSEA, per germline. The V and J ends lost 4 bases and 5 bases, in that order; junction bases with no gene match: 5. The CDR3 is 14 residues long. CDR3 sequence (DNA): TGCAGCGTTGTCCTAGCGGGAGGTCGAGATACGCAGTATTTT. It codes for CSVVLAGGRDTQYF.

The CDR3 loop reads CATLPIGGVPKASNQPQHF. In DNA form, the CDR3 reads TGTGCCACCTTACCAATAGGTGGGGTCCCCAAAGCTAGCAATCAGCCCCAGCATTTT. This sequence joins TRBV24-1 and TRBJ1-5; D is undetermined. V was shortened by 9 bases and J by 0 bases, with 26 bases between the two germline ends. CDR3 length: 19 residues. Germline CDR1 and CDR2: KGHDR and SFDVKD.

The rearrangement links TRBV6-5 to TRBJ2-1; 10 nucleotides match TRBD1. The CDR3 consists of 14 residues. Germline assignment: CDR1 MNHEY and CDR2 SVGAGI. V lost 9 bases and J lost 5; bases outside the gene matches: 7. In nucleotides, the CDR3 is TGTGCCAGTACCCGGGACAGGGGTAACAATGAGCAGTTCTTC. It is translated as CASTRDRGNNEQFF.

The DNA for the CDR3 is TGTGCCAGCACCAGGGTTTCGATGAACACTGAAGCTTTCTTT. Translating gives CASTRVSMNTEAFF. The gene calls are TRBV14 and TRBJ1-1, with a possible D match to TRBD1 (5 bases). The germline CDR1 and CDR2 sequences are SGHDN and FVKESK. The V gene lost 7 bases and the J gene lost 0 bases, with 12 bases spanning the gap. The CDR3 runs to 14 residues.